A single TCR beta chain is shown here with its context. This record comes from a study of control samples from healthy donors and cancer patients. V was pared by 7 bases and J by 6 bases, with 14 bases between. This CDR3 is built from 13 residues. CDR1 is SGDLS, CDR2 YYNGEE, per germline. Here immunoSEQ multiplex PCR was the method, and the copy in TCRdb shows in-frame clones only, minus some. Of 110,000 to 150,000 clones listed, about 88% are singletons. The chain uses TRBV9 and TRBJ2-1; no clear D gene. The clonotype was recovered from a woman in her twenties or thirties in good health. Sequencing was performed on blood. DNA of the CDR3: TGTGCCAGCGCTCGAGAAAATGTCAATGAGCAGTTCTTC. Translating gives CASARENVNEQFF.